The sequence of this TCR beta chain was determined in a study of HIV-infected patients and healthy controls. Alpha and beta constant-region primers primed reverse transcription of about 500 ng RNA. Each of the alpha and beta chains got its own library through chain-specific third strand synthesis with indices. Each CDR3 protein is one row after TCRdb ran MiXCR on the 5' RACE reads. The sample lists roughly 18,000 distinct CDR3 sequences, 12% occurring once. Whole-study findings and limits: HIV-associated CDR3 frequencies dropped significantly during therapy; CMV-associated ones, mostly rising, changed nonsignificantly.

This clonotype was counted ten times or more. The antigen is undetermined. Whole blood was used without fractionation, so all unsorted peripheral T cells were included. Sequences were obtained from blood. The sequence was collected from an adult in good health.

CDR3: CASSLMALRDTEAFF. Written as DNA, the CDR3 is TGTGCCAGCAGCCTTATGGCCCTACGGGACACTGAAGCTTTCTTT. V usage is TRBV7-3 and J usage is TRBJ1-1; the D is unclear. V was pared by 5 bases and J by 3 bases, with 16 bases between. CDR1 is SGHTA and CDR2 is FQGTGA in the germline V gene. The length of the CDR3 is 15 residues.